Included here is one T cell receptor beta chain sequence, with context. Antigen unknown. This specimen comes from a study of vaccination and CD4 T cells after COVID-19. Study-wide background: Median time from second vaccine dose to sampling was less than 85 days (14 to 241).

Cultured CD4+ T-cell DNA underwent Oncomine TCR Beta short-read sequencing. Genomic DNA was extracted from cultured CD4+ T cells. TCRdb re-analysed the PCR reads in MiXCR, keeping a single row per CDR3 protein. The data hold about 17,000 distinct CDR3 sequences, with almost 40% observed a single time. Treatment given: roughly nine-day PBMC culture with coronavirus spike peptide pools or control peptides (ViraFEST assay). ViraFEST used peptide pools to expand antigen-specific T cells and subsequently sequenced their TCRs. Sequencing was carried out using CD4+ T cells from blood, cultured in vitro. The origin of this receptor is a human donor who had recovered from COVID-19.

The DNA for the CDR3 is TGCAGTGCTAGGTCTAGCGGGAACCCCTACGAGCAGTACTTC. This codes for CSARSSGNPYEQYF. The rearrangement joins TRBV20-1 to TRBJ2-7, with 9 bases identical to TRBD2. This CDR3 is built from 14 residues. The V gene's germline CDR1 is DFQATT and CDR2 SNEGSKA (reference sequence). V was clipped by 3 bases and J by 2 bases; unmatched bases: 5.